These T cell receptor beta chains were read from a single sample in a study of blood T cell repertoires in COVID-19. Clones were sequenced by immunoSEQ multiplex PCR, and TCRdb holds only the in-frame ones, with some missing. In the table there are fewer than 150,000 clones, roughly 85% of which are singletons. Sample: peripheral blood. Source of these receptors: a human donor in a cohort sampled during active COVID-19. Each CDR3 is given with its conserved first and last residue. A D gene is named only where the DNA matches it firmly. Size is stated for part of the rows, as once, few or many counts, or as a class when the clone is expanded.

CASSQRQTEAFF | TGTGCCAGCAGCCAGCGACAGACTGAAGCTTTCTTT | NA | TRBJ1-1 | NA | TRBV3-1/TRBV3-2
CATSDRHPGNRDEQFF | TGTGCCACCAGTGACAGACATCCAGGGAATAGGGATGAGCAGTTCTTC | NA | TRBJ2-1 | NA | TRBV24-1
CASRTGQGVYEQYF | TGTGCCAGCCGGACGGGACAGGGGGTCTACGAGCAGTACTTC | NA | TRBJ2-7 | TRBD1 | TRBV6-6
CASRAGRGYTF | TGTGCCAGTAGAGCAGGGCGAGGCTACACCTTC | NA | TRBJ1-2 | NA | TRBV19
CASSEQRYGYTF | TGTGCCAGCAGTGAACAGCGATATGGCTACACCTTC | once | TRBJ1-2 | NA | TRBV6-1
CASMLSGGNTIYF | TGTGCCAGTATGTTATCAGGTGGAAACACCATATATTTT | NA | TRBJ1-3 | NA | TRBV19
CASRLTESSYEQYF | TGTGCCAGCAGGCTTACGGAGAGCTCCTACGAGCAGTACTTC | NA | TRBJ2-7 | NA | TRBV3-1/TRBV3-2
CASSMTGSGNSPLHF | TGTGCCAGCAGTATGACAGGGTCCGGAAATTCACCCCTCCACTTT | NA | TRBJ1-6 | TRBD1 | TRBV28
CASSSGTVNSPLHF | TGTGCCAGCAGTTCCGGGACAGTTAATTCACCCCTCCACTTT | NA | TRBJ1-6 | TRBD1 | TRBV6-2/TRBV6-3
CASGRSGMNTEAFF | TGTGCCAGCGGTAGGAGTGGCATGAACACTGAAGCTTTCTTT | NA | TRBJ1-1 | NA | TRBV9
CASSQDRGGSEQFF | TGTGCCAGCAGCCAAGATCGGGGGGGCTCTGAGCAGTTCTTC | NA | TRBJ2-1 | TRBD2 | TRBV3-1/TRBV3-2
CASTPSPGTGGRGEAFF | TGCGCCAGCACACCTTCCCCCGGGACAGGGGGCCGGGGTGAAGCTTTCTTT | few | TRBJ1-1 | TRBD1 | TRBV5-1
CRTGGASGANVLTF | TGCAGGACAGGGGGCGCGTCGGGGGCCAACGTCCTGACTTTC | few | TRBJ2-6 | TRBD1 | TRBV29-1
CASSSHGQGAYSPLHF | TGTGCCAGCAGCTCCCATGGACAGGGGGCATATTCACCCCTCCACTTT | NA | TRBJ1-6 | TRBD1 | TRBV3-1/TRBV3-2
CASSPGGDRRYNEQFF | TGTGCCAGCAGCCCGGGGGGGGACAGACGGTACAATGAGCAGTTCTTC | NA | TRBJ2-1 | NA | TRBV7-8
CASSRRDRGLNEQFF | TGTGCCAGCAGTCGCCGGGACAGGGGGCTCAATGAGCAGTTCTTC | once | TRBJ2-1 | TRBD1 | TRBV6-2/TRBV6-3
CASTPGTGREKLFF | TGTGCCAGCACCCCCGGGACAGGGAGGGAAAAACTGTTTTTT | NA | TRBJ1-4 | TRBD1 | TRBV25-1
CASSLLPAYEQYF | TGTGCCAGCAGCTTACTACCCGCCTACGAGCAGTACTTC | NA | TRBJ2-7 | NA | TRBV7-9
CSVDSGSNGYTF | TGCAGCGTTGATTCAGGGTCAAATGGCTACACCTTC | NA | TRBJ1-2 | NA | TRBV29-1
CASSRSQPGQGDTGELFF | TGTGCCAGCAGCAGAAGCCAACCCGGACAGGGGGATACCGGGGAGCTGTTTTTT | NA | TRBJ2-2 | TRBD1 | TRBV7-2
CASSLWQGNEKLFF | TGTGCCAGCAGCTTATGGCAGGGTAATGAAAAACTGTTTTTT | NA | TRBJ1-4 | NA | TRBV11-2
CASSVEGQGIGEQFF | TGTGCCAGCAGCGTAGAAGGACAGGGGATAGGTGAGCAGTTCTTC | NA | TRBJ2-1 | TRBD1 | TRBV9
CASSLEGRGNEKLFF | TGTGCCAGCAGCCTCGAGGGCAGGGGGAATGAAAAACTGTTTTTT | NA | TRBJ1-4 | TRBD1 | TRBV14
CASRDRVSQPQHF | TGTGCCAGCAGAGACAGGGTATCGCAGCCCCAGCATTTT | few | TRBJ1-5 | TRBD1 | TRBV28
CASSPQGGAEETQYF | TGTGCCAGCTCGCCGCAGGGAGGAGCGGAAGAGACCCAGTACTTC | once | TRBJ2-5 | NA | TRBV18
CASSLSGTAFRSNQPQHF | TGTGCCAGCAGTTTATCCGGGACAGCCTTTAGGAGCAATCAGCCCCAGCATTTT | NA | TRBJ1-5 | TRBD1 | TRBV27
CASSPNRGVETQYF | TGTGCCAGCAGCCCGAACAGGGGGGTAGAGACCCAGTACTTC | NA | TRBJ2-5 | TRBD1 | TRBV7-2
CAWRLVRSSYSTDTQYF | TGTGCCTGGAGGCTGGTGAGGTCCAGTTACAGCACAGATACGCAGTATTTT | few | TRBJ2-3 | NA | TRBV30
CASSEGRVMADTQYF | TGTGCCAGCAGTGAAGGCAGGGTGATGGCAGATACGCAGTATTTT | NA | TRBJ2-3 | NA | TRBV6-1
CASPDGTRDGYTF | TGTGCCAGCCCCGACGGGACAAGAGATGGCTACACCTTC | NA | TRBJ1-2 | NA | TRBV2
CATSDGGTGVGKNIQYF | TGTGCCACCAGTGATGGGGGGACAGGGGTGGGCAAAAACATTCAGTACTTC | NA | TRBJ2-4 | TRBD1 | TRBV24-1
CASSGEGRTRPYSSNQPQHF | TGTGCCAGCAGCGGAGAGGGGAGGACAAGGCCTTATTCTAGCAATCAGCCCCAGCATTTT | NA | TRBJ1-5 | NA | TRBV21-1
CASSLTGPSQPQHF | TGTGCCAGCAGCCTAACAGGGCCCAGCCAGCCCCAGCATTTT | NA | TRBJ1-5 | NA | TRBV3-1/TRBV3-2
CASSRGQGAPQPQHF | TGTGCCAGCAGTCGGGGACAGGGGGCCCCTCAGCCCCAGCATTTT | NA | TRBJ1-5 | TRBD1 | TRBV5-4
CASSYSRDFDTQYF | TGTGCCAGCAGTTACTCCCGGGACTTCGATACGCAGTATTTT | once | TRBJ2-3 | NA | TRBV6-2/TRBV6-3
CASSNGQGSSYEQYF | TGTGCCAGCAGCAACGGACAGGGGAGCTCCTACGAGCAGTACTTC | NA | TRBJ2-7 | TRBD1 | TRBV5-5
CASSLGAGGYNEQFF | TGTGCCAGCAGCTTGGGAGCGGGGGGTTACAATGAGCAGTTCTTC | few | TRBJ2-1 | TRBD2 | TRBV5-4
CASSYAGRANYGYTF | TGTGCCAGCAGTTACGCGGGTAGGGCTAACTATGGCTACACCTTC | NA | TRBJ1-2 | NA | TRBV6-2/TRBV6-3
CASSPLRGTGSYEQYF | TGTGCCAGCAGCCCCTTGCGGGGGACAGGATCCTACGAGCAGTACTTC | NA | TRBJ2-7 | NA | TRBV5-4
CASSQGQGAEAFF | TGTGCCAGCAGCCAGGGACAGGGGGCTGAAGCTTTCTTT | NA | TRBJ1-1 | TRBD1 | TRBV7-6
CASSSSGFQETQYF | TGTGCCAGCAGTTCTAGCGGGTTCCAAGAGACCCAGTACTTC | NA | TRBJ2-5 | TRBD2 | TRBV28
CASTKGLAGYGYTF | TGTGCCAGCACCAAGGGACTTGCAGGCTATGGCTACACCTTC | NA | TRBJ1-2 | NA | TRBV6-5
CASSLLAGGGTDTQYF | TGTGCCAGCAGCTTACTGGCGGGGGGCGGCACAGATACGCAGTATTTT | NA | TRBJ2-3 | TRBD2 | TRBV11-3
CASSVSGGAYNEQFF | TGTGCCAGCAGCGTCAGCGGGGGGGCCTACAATGAGCAGTTCTTC | NA | TRBJ2-1 | TRBD2 | TRBV11-3
CASSPRSGSGSYNEQFF | TGTGCCAGCAGCCCCCGTTCGGGGAGTGGGTCCTACAATGAGCAGTTCTTC | NA | TRBJ2-1 | NA | TRBV5-4
CASSPPGGGSIFNEQFF | TGTGCCAGCAGCCCCCCCGGGGGGGGCTCGATTTTTAATGAGCAGTTCTTC | NA | TRBJ2-1 | TRBD2 | TRBV11-2
CASSLAPSGGGQETQYF | TGTGCCAGCAGCTTAGCCCCCAGTGGGGGGGGCCAGGAGACCCAGTACTTC | NA | TRBJ2-5 | NA | TRBV7-6
CATSDFRDRGRTDTQYF | TGTGCCACCAGTGATTTCCGGGACAGGGGACGCACAGATACGCAGTATTTT | NA | TRBJ2-3 | TRBD1 | TRBV24-1
CASSPPDRGIGNQPQHF | TGTGCCAGTAGCCCCCCGGACAGGGGAATCGGCAATCAGCCCCAGCATTTT | NA | TRBJ1-5 | TRBD1 | TRBV19
CAINSLAGGESSYNEQFF | TGTGCCATCAACAGTCTAGCGGGGGGCGAAAGCTCCTACAATGAGCAGTTCTTC | NA | TRBJ2-1 | TRBD2 | TRBV10-3
CASSFGQGGGYEQYF | TGTGCCAGCAGCTTCGGACAAGGGGGTGGGTACGAGCAGTACTTC | NA | TRBJ2-7 | NA | TRBV7-2
CASSPRESSYNSPLHF | TGTGCCAGCAGCCCTCGGGAGAGCTCCTATAATTCACCCCTCCACTTT | NA | TRBJ1-6 | NA | TRBV3-1/TRBV3-2